The following is a T cell receptor beta chain sequence with its context. Its matching antigen is unknown. V lost 3 bases, J lost 8 bases, and 5 bases stayed unmatched. Germline loops: CDR1 LNHNV, CDR2 YYDKDF (reference sequence). The CDR3 covers 14 residues. This sample was included in a study of OX40 agonist ivuxolimab in advanced cancers. Some clones are missing from TCRdb's copy, which holds only in-frame ones; the method was immunoSEQ multiplex PCR. Of 70,000 or so clones listed, under 90% are singletons. Overall study results and limits: More expanded clones were found, on average, in CD8+ than in CD4+ T cells. At doses 0.1 to 3.0 mg/kg, CD4+ and CD8+ clones expanded.

The material was CD4+ or CD8+ T cells sorted from blood, obtained in a trial of the OX40 agonist ivuxolimab. The chain has TRBV15 and TRBJ2-1, with 9 positions matching TRBD1. This TCR came from an adult with an advanced solid tumor such as melanoma, head and neck, liver or kidney cancer. In nucleotides, the CDR3 is TGTGCCACCAGCAGGACAGGGGGTAGGGATGAGCAGTTCTTC. Protein sequence: CATSRTGGRDEQFF.